Below, 8 T cell receptor beta chains from the same sample are listed, as sequenced in a study of regulatory T cells in long-lasting Graves disease. The authors built TCR beta libraries using iRepertoire HTBI primers and Arm-PCR of CDR3 regions. TCRdb passed the multiplex PCR reads through MiXCR, listing each CDR3 protein once. Of fewer than 400,000 distinct CDR3 sequences in the sample, less than 25% are singletons; the top ten hold 20%. Time point: persistent/refractory GD, antithyroid drugs over 5 years with positive TRAb. PBMC RNA served as the TCR library source. The source material was peripheral blood mononuclear cells (PBMCs), sampled when the disease was refractory, from a patient treated with antithyroid drugs. These receptors were collected from a female donor with Graves disease.

The sample holds a few counts of this clonotype. V usage is TRBV7-8 and J usage is TRBJ1-2; perhaps TRBD1 as D (6 bases). Germline CDR1 and CDR2: SGHVS and FQNEAQ. The CDR3 is 16 residues long. Trimming took off 4 bases at V and 8 bases at J, with 23 bases between the two ends. CDR3 sequence (DNA): TGTGCCAGCAGCTCAGGAGGGGGACCGAGGTTACTCGGCTACACCTTC. It codes for CASSSGGGPRLLGYTF. Using reference TRBV7-8 and TRBJ1-2 for the parts outside the CDR3, the full variable domain is GAGVSQSPRYKVAKRGQDVALRCDPISGHVSLFWYQQALGQGPEFLTYFQNEAQLDKSGLPSDRFFAERPEGSVSTLKIQRTQQEDSAVYLCASSSGGGPRLLGYTFGSGTRLTVV.

This clonotype was detected only a few times. The chain has TRBV30 and TRBJ2-2; 11 bases agree with TRBD2. V was pared by 2 bases and J by 7 bases, with 6 bases of the junction left unmatched. The CDR3 length is 15 residues. In germline, CDR1 is GTSNPN, CDR2 SVGIG (reference sequence). Written as DNA, the CDR3 is TGTGCCTGGAGTTCTCTAGCGGGGGGTGGCGGGGAGCTGTTTTTT. Translating gives CAWSSLAGGGGELFF.

In its sample, this clonotype was seen many times. The chain has TRBV28 and TRBJ2-2, with 7 bases matching TRBD1. Unmatched junction bases numbered 5, after V lost 4 bases and J lost 6 bases. CDR3 length: 14 residues. Germline CDR1 and CDR2: MDHEN and SYDVKM. The CDR3 region is CASSSGQLPGELFF. The CDR3 bases are TGTGCCAGCAGTTCGGGACAGCTTCCCGGGGAGCTGTTTTTT.

The table lists this clonotype with many counts. The chain carries TRBV20-1 and TRBJ2-2; D possibly matches TRBD1 or TRBD2 (5 bases each). This CDR3 region has 15 residues. Germline CDR1 DFQATT, CDR2 SNEGSKA (reference sequence). V lost 3 bases to trimming and J lost 6 bases, with 17 bases between them. CDR3 sequence (DNA): TGCAGTGCTAGCCGGGACCCTACCTCGCCCGGGGAGCTGTTTTTT. Residues: CSASRDPTSPGELFF.

This clonotype has a handful of counts. V usage is TRBV4-3 and J usage is TRBJ2-7; TRBD2 might be the D (6 bases). The CDR3 contains 13 residues. In germline, CDR1 is LGHNA, CDR2 YSLEER. Trimming removed 0 bases at V and 6 bases at J, with 9 bases between. In DNA form, the CDR3 reads TGCGCCAGCAGCCAAGATCGGGGGAGCGAGCAGTACTTC. Its protein is CASSQDRGSEQYF.

The gene calls are TRBV28 and TRBJ1-5; no clear D gene. Germline V gene lookup returns CDR1 MDHEN and CDR2 SYDVKM. Trimming took off 6 bases at V and 5 bases at J, with 14 bases between the two ends. The CDR3 runs to 14 residues. The CDR3 DNA sequence: TGTGCCAGCAGCCCCCCATGGGAGGATCAGCCCCAGCATTTT. This codes for CASSPPWEDQPQHF.

V and J are TRBV20-1 and TRBJ1-1, with D unclear. The CDR3 length is 16 residues. Trimming cost V 0 bases and J 0 bases, with 14 bases left between them. Per the germline V gene, CDR1 is DFQATT and CDR2 is SNEGSKA (reference sequence). For the CDR3, the DNA is TGCAGTGCTAGAGATGCTTTTCGGCTCATGAACACTGAAGCTTTCTTT. Its translation: CSARDAFRLMNTEAFF.

The gene calls are TRBV6-2 or TRBV6-3 and TRBJ1-3; D gene ambiguous. Per germline, CDR1 MNHEY and CDR2 SVGEGT. The CDR3 loop spans 15 amino acids. Trimming shortened V by 7 bases and J by 1 base, and 14 bases separated the two germline ends. CDR3 bases: TGTGCCAGCAACCCTACCGCTGTTTCTGGAAACACCATATATTTT. It specifies CASNPTAVSGNTIYF.